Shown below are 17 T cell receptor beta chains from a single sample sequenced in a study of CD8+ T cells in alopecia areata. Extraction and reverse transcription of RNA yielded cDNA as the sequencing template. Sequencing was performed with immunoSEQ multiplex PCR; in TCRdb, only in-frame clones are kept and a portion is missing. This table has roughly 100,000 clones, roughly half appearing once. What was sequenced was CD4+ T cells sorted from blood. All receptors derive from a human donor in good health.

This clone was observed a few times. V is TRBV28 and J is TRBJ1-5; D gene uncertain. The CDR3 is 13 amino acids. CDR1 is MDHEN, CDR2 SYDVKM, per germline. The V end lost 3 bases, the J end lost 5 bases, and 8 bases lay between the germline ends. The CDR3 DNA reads TGTGCCAGCAGTTTTGGAGTGGATCAGCCCCAGCATTTT. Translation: CASSFGVDQPQHF.

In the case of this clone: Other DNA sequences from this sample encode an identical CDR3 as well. CDR3: CASSPGGETQYF. The CDR3 bases are TGTGCCAGCTCACCAGGAGGGGAGACCCAGTACTTC. The chain carries TRBV18 and TRBJ2-5; D is possibly TRBD2 (6 bases). The germline V and J ends were trimmed by 2 bases and 5 bases, with 6 bases remaining between them. The CDR3 has 12 residues. Germline assignment: CDR1 KGHSH and CDR2 LQKENI.

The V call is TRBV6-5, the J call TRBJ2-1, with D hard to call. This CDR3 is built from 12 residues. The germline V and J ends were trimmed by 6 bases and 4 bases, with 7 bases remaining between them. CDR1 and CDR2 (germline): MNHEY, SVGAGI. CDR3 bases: TGTGCCAGCAGCTCCCGATACAATGAGCAGTTCTTC. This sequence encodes CASSSRYNEQFF.

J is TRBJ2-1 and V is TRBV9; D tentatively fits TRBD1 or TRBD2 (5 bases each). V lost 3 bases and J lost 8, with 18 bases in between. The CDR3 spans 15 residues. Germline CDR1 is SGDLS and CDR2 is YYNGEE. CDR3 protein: CASSETPGPSYEQFF. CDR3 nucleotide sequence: TGTGCCAGCAGCGAAACACCGGGACCGTCTTATGAGCAGTTCTTC.

DNA for the CDR3: TGTGCCAGCAGCCTCCAGGAGGGGCCTTACGAGCAGTACTTC. Amino acid sequence: CASSLQEGPYEQYF. The chain combines TRBV7-6 with TRBJ2-7; D possibly corresponds to TRBD2 (6 bases). Germline values: CDR1 SGHVS, CDR2 FNYEAQ. The CDR3 loop spans 14 amino acids. The V end was cut by 5 bases, the J end by 4 bases, with 15 bases between.

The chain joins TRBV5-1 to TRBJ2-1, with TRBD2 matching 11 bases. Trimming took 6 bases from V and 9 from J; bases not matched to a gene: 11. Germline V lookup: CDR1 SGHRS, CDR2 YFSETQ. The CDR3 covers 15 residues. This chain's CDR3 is CASTKTSGVPSEQFF. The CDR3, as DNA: TGCGCCAGCACGAAGACTAGCGGGGTTCCTAGTGAGCAGTTCTTC.

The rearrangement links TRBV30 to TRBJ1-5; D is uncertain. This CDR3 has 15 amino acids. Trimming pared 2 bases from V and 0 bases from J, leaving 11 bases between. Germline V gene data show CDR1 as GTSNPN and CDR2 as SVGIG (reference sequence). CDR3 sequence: CAWSLSGRSNQPQHF. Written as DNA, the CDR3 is TGTGCCTGGAGTCTATCCGGGCGTAGCAATCAGCCCCAGCATTTT. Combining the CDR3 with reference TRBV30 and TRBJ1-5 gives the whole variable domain SQTIHQWPATLVQPVGSPLSLECTVEGTSNPNLYWYRQAAGRGLQLLFYSVGIGQISSEVPQNLSASRPQDRQFILSSKKLLLSDSGFYLCAWSLSGRSNQPQHFGDGTRLSIL.

Written as DNA, the CDR3 is TGTGCCAGCAGTAGGGTTGGGCTTGCCCCCCAGCATTTT. It yields the protein CASSRVGLAPQHF. The chain uses TRBV6-1 and TRBJ1-5; D is uncertain. This CDR3 has 13 residues. Germline CDR1 reads MNHNS; CDR2 reads SASEGT. The V gene lost 5 bases and the J gene lost 10 bases, with 15 bases spanning the gap.

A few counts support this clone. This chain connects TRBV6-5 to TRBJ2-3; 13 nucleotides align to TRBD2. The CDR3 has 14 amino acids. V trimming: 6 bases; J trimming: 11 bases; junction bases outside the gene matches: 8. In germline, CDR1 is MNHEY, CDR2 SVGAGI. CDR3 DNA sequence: TGTGCCAGCAGCCCTACTAGCGGGGGGGCGCAGCAGTATTTT. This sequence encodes CASSPTSGGAQQYF.

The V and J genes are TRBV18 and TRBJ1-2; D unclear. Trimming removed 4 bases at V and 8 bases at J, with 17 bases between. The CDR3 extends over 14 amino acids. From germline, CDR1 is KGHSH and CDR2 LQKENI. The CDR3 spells CASSLAPLARGYTF. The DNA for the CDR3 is TGTGCCAGCTCACTTGCCCCCCTCGCGAGGGGCTACACCTTC.

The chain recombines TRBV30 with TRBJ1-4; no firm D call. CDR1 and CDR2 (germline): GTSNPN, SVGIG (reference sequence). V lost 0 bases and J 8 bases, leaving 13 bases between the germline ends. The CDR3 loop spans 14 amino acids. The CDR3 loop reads CAWSVKAVGEKLFF. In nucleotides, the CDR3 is TGTGCCTGGAGTGTAAAGGCCGTGGGGGAAAAACTGTTTTTT.

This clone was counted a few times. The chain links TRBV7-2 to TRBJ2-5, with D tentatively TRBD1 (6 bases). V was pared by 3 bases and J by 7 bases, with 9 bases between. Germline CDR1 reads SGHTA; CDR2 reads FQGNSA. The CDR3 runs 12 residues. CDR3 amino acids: CASSLATGTQYF. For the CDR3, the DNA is TGTGCCAGCAGCTTGGCGACAGGGACCCAGTACTTC.

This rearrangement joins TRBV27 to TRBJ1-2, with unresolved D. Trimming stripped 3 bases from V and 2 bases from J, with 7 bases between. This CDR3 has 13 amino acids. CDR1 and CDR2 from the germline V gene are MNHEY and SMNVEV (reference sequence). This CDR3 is CASSFAKNYGYTF. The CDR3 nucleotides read TGTGCCAGCAGTTTCGCCAAGAACTATGGCTACACCTTC.

The CDR3 spells CASQGLAVGTDTQYF. The CDR3 region has the DNA TGCGCCAGCCAGGGCTTAGCGGTAGGGACAGATACGCAGTATTTT. This chain connects TRBV5-1 to TRBJ2-3; D perhaps matches TRBD2 (6 bases). Trimming removed 7 bases at V and 3 bases at J, with 18 bases between. Looked up from germline, CDR1 is SGHRS and CDR2 is YFSETQ. The CDR3 sequence is 15 residues long.

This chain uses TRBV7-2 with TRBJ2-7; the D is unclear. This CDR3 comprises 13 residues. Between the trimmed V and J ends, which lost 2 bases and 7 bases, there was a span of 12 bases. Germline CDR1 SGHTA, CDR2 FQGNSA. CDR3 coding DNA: TGTGCCAGCAGCTTATACCCGGACGGTGAGCAGTACTTC. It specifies CASSLYPDGEQYF.

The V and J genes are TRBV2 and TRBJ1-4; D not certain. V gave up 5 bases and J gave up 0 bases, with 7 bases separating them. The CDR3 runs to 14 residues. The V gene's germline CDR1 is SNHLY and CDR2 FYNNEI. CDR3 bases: TGTGCCAGCAGTCGGGATGCAACTAATGAAAAACTGTTTTTT. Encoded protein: CASSRDATNEKLFF.

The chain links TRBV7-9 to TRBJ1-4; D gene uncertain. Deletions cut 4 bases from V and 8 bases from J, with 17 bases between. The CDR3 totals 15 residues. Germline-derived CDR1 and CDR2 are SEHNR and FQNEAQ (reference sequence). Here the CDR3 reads CASSSKLGRGEKLFF. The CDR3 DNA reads TGTGCCAGCAGCTCGAAATTAGGGCGAGGGGAAAAACTGTTTTTT.